One T cell receptor (beta chain) is described in this entry. Sequenced by immunoSEQ multiplex PCR; TCRdb stores in-frame clones only, minus some. The sample consists of over 70,000 clones, 90% of them appearing once. The entry originates in a study of technical replicates of blood from several donors. CDR1 is SGHAT and CDR2 is FQDESV in the germline V gene (reference sequence). The V end was cut by 8 bases, the J end by 2 bases, with 25 bases between. The CDR3 spans 18 residues. The chain joins TRBV11-1 to TRBJ1-3; D is possibly TRBD1 (5 bases). The receptor's source is a human donor in good health. Some clones in this sample may be carry-over from other donors' samples. The sample consisted of PBMCs. The DNA for the CDR3 is TGTGCCAGCGCTACTACTACGGGACTTTTTTCCACTGGAAACACCATATATTTT. Protein sequence: CASATTTGLFSTGNTIYF. The variable domain in full, with the rest retrieved from reference TRBV11-1 and TRBJ1-3, is EAEVAQSPRYKITEKSQAVAFWCDPISGHATLYWYRQILGQGPELLVQFQDESVVDDSQLPKDRFSAERLKGVDSTLKIQPAELGDSAMYLCASATTTGLFSTGNTIYFGEGSWLTVV.